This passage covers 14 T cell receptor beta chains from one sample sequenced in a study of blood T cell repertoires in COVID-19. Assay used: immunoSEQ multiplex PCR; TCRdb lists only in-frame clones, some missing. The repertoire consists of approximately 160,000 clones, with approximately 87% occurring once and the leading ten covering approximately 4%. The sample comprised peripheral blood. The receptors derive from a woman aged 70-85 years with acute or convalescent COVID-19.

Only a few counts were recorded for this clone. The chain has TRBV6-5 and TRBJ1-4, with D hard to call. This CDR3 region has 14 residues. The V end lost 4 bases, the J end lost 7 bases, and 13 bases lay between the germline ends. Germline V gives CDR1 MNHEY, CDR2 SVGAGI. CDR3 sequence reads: CASSSLSSGEKLFF. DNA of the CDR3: TGTGCCAGCAGTTCTCTGAGTTCGGGTGAAAAACTGTTTTTT.

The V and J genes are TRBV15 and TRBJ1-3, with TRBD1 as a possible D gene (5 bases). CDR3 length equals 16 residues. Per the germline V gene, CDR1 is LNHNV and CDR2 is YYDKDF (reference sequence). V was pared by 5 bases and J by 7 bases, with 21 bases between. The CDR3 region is CATSAPGSERRNTIYF. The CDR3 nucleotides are TGTGCCACCAGCGCGCCAGGGTCTGAGCGTCGGAACACCATATATTTT. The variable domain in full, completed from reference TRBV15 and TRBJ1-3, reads DAMVIQNPRYQVTQFGKPVTLSCSQTLNHNVMYWYQQKSSQAPKLLFHYYDKDFNNEADTPDNFQSRRPNTSFCFLDIRSPGLGDTAMYLCATSAPGSERRNTIYFGEGSWLTVV.

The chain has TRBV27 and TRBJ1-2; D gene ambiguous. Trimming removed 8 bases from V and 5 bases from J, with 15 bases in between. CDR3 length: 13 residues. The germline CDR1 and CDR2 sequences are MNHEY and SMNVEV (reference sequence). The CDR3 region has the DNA TGTGCCAGCTCCGAGGACGGGAAGTATGGCTACACCTTC. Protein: CASSEDGKYGYTF.

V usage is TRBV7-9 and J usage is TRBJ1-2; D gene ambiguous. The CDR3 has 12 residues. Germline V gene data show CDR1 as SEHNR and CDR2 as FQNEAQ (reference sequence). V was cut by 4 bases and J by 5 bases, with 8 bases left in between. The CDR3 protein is CASSSGNYGYTF. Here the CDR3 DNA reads TGTGCCAGCAGCTCCGGGAATTATGGCTACACCTTC.

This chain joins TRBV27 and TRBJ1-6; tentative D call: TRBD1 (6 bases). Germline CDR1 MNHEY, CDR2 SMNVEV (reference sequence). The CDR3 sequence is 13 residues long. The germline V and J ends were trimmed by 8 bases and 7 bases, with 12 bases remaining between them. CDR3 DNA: TGTGCCAGCTCGCAGGGGATGAATTCACCCCTCCACTTT. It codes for CASSQGMNSPLHF.

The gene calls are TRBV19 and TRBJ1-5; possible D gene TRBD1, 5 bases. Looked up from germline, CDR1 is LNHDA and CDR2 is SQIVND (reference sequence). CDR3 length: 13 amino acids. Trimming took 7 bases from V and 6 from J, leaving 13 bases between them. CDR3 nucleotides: TGTGCCAGTAACCCTGGAGGGGTTCAGCCCCAGCATTTT. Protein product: CASNPGGVQPQHF.

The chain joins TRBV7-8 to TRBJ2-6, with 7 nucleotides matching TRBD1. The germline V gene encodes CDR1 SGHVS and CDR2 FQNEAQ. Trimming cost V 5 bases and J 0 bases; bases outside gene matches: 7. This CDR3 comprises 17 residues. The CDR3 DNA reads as TGTGCCAGCAGCCGAGAGACAGGGCTCTCTGGGGCCAACGTCCTGACTTTC. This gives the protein CASSRETGLSGANVLTF. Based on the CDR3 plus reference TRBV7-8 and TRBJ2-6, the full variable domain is GAGVSQSPRYKVAKRGQDVALRCDPISGHVSLFWYQQALGQGPEFLTYFQNEAQLDKSGLPSDRFFAERPEGSVSTLKIQRTQQEDSAVYLCASSRETGLSGANVLTFGAGSRLTVL.

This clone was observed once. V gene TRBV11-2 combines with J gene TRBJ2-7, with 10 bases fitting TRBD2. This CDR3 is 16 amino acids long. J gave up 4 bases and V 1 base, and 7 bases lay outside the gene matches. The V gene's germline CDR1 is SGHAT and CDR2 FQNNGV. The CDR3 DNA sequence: TGTGCCAGCAGCTTAGGACCACCGGGACTAGCGTACGAGCAGTACTTC. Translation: CASSLGPPGLAYEQYF.

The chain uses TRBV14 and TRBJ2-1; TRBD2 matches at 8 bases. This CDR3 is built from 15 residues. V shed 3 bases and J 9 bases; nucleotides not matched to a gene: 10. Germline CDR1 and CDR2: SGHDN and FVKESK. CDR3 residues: CASSQAAGGEVEQFF. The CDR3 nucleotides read TGTGCCAGCAGCCAGGCGGCGGGGGGAGAGGTTGAGCAGTTCTTC.

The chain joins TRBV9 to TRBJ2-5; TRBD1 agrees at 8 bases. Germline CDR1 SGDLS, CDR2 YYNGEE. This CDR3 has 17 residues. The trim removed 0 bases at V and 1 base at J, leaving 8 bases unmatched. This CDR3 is CASSVGQGTIAQETQYF. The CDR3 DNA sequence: TGTGCCAGCAGCGTAGGACAGGGGACGATAGCCCAAGAGACCCAGTACTTC. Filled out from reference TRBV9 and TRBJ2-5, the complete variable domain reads DSGVTQTPKHLITATGQRVTLRCSPRSGDLSVYWYQQSLDQGLQFLIQYYNGEERAKGNILERFSAQQFPDLHSELNLSSLELGDSALYFCASSVGQGTIAQETQYFGPGTRLLVL.

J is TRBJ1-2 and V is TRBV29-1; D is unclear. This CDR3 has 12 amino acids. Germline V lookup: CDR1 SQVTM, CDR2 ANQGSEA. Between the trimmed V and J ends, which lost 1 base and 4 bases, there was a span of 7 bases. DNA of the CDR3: TGCAGCGTTGAAGGCGGGATCTATGGCTACACCTTC. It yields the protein CSVEGGIYGYTF.

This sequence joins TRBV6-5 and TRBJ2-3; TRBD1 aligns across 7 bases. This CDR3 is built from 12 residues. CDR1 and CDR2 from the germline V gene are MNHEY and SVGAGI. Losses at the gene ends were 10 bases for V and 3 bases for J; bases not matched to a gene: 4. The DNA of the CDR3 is TGTGCCACCGGGACAGTAACAGATACGCAGTATTTT. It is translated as CATGTVTDTQYF.

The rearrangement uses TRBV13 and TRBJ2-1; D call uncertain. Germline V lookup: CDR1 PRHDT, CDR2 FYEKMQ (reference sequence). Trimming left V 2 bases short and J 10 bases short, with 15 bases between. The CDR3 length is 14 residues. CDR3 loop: CASSLFGPRSEQFF. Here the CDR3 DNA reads TGTGCCAGCAGCTTATTTGGCCCCCGATCCGAGCAGTTCTTC.

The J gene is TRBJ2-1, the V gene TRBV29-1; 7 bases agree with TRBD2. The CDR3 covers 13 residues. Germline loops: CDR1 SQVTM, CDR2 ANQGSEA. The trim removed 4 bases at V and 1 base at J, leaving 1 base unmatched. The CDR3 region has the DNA TGCAGCGTTGGGCGGGAGTCCTACAATGAGCAGTTCTTC. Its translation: CSVGRESYNEQFF.